Shown below are 14 T cell receptor beta chains from a single sample sequenced in a study of blood T cell repertoires in COVID-19. Method: immunoSEQ multiplex PCR; TCRdb's copy keeps in-frame clones and lacks some. The sample shows 300,000 to 350,000 clones, 87% of them seen only once. The sequenced sample consisted of peripheral blood. These receptors originate from a man between 18 and 35 years old with active or convalescent COVID-19.

The chain uses TRBV4-3 and TRBJ2-2; D may be TRBD1 (5 bases). The germline gives CDR1 LGHNA, CDR2 YSLEER. CDR3 length equals 13 residues. Trimming pared 2 bases from V and 6 bases from J, leaving 7 bases between. CDR3 residues: CASSQLGAGELFF. CDR3 sequence (DNA): TGCGCCAGCAGCCAACTAGGGGCCGGGGAGCTGTTTTTT.

The chain couples TRBV11-3 to TRBJ1-6; D is uncertain. Germline CDR1 reads SGHNT; CDR2 reads YENEEA. The CDR3 is 12 residues long. Trimming removed 1 base from V and 9 bases from J, with 4 bases in between. Here the CDR3 DNA reads TGTGCCAGCAGCTTAGCGGGTTCACCCCTCCACTTT. Translating it yields CASSLAGSPLHF.

The chain has TRBV4-1 and TRBJ2-6; TRBD1 aligns across 7 bases. Trimming cost V 5 bases and J 0 bases; bases outside gene matches: 10. The CDR3 totals 18 residues. Germline values: CDR1 MGHRA, CDR2 YSYEKL. This chain's CDR3 is CASSSKPSGGSGANVLTF. The CDR3 nucleotides read TGCGCCAGCAGCTCGAAACCCTCAGGGGGCTCTGGGGCCAACGTCCTGACTTTC.

This chain uses TRBV7-9 with TRBJ2-7, with 11 nucleotides matching TRBD1. V lost 5 bases to trimming and J lost 5 bases; unmatched junction nucleotides: 8. The CDR3 runs 15 residues. Per the germline V gene, CDR1 is SEHNR and CDR2 is FQNEAQ (reference sequence). CDR3 DNA: TGTGCCAGCAGCCCCCGGACAGGGGGCCTGAACGAGCAGTACTTC. Its protein is CASSPRTGGLNEQYF.

This chain links TRBV7-3 with TRBJ2-1, with 16 positions matching TRBD2. J lost 7 bases, V lost 5 bases, and 17 bases had no gene match. The CDR3 is 20 amino acids. Germline CDR1 and CDR2: SGHTA and FQGTGA. The CDR3 protein is CASSQGGRGLAGGRSNEQFF. In nucleotides, the CDR3 is TGTGCCAGCAGCCAAGGGGGAAGGGGACTAGCGGGAGGGCGGTCGAATGAGCAGTTCTTC.

V and J are TRBV11-2 and TRBJ2-1; 7 bases are a match to TRBD1. CDR1 is SGHAT and CDR2 is FQNNGV in the germline V gene. The CDR3 sequence is 15 residues long. With 4 bases clipped from V and 3 bases from J, the junction kept 6 bases outside the gene matches. CDR3 sequence reads: CASSSEQGYYNEQFF. The CDR3 nucleotides are TGTGCCAGCAGCTCGGAACAGGGGTACTACAATGAGCAGTTCTTC. The variable domain in full, completed from reference TRBV11-2 and TRBJ2-1, reads EAGVAQSPRYKIIEKRQSVAFWCNPISGHATLYWYQQILGQGPKLLIQFQNNGVVDDSQLPKDRFSAERLKGVDSTLKIQPAKLEDSAVYLCASSSEQGYYNEQFFGPGTRLTVL.

In this sample, this clone turned up once. J is TRBJ2-7 and V is TRBV27, with 12 bases fitting TRBD2. The CDR3 sequence is 16 residues long. Germline CDR1 reads MNHEY; CDR2 reads SMNVEV (reference sequence). J lost 2 bases, V lost 6 bases, and 8 bases had no gene match. CDR3 bases: TGTGCCAGCAGAAAAGGACTAGCGGGAATGGCCTACGAGCAGTACTTC. It codes for CASRKGLAGMAYEQYF.

CDR3 loop: CASQLGGLNTGELFF. The CDR3 nucleotides read TGCGCCAGCCAGCTCGGGGGACTGAACACCGGGGAGCTGTTTTTT. The V and J genes are TRBV4-1 and TRBJ2-2; tentatively, D is TRBD2 (6 bases). Germline V gene lookup returns CDR1 MGHRA and CDR2 YSYEKL. Trimming took off 8 bases at V and 1 base at J, with 14 bases between the two ends. The CDR3 spans 15 residues.

The V and J genes are TRBV3-1 (or the pseudogene TRBV3-2) and TRBJ1-6; D is uncertain. CDR1 and CDR2 from the germline V gene are LGHDT and YNNKEL (reference sequence). V lost 4 bases and J 1 base, leaving 5 bases between the germline ends. The CDR3 runs to 14 residues. The CDR3 nucleotides read TGTGCCAGCAGCCGCGGGTCCTATAATTCACCCCTCCACTTT. This gives the protein CASSRGSYNSPLHF.

This sequence joins TRBV28 and TRBJ2-7; 16 nucleotides match TRBD2. This CDR3 is built from 17 residues. Germline V gene data show CDR1 as MDHEN and CDR2 as SYDVKM. J gave up 7 bases and V 5 bases, and 11 bases lay outside the gene matches. The DNA for the CDR3 is TGTGCCAGCAGTCCGGGACTAGCGGGAGGGCGGAGTCATGAGCAGTACTTC. The encoded protein is CASSPGLAGGRSHEQYF.

This clone was observed once. The rearrangement joins TRBV6-2 or TRBV6-3 to TRBJ2-4; 9 nucleotides match TRBD1. The CDR3 loop spans 18 amino acids. After removal of 2 bases from V and 0 bases from J, the junction contained 8 bases not matched to a gene. Per germline, CDR1 MNHEY and CDR2 SVGEGT. The CDR3 sequence: CASSYQGTGPTAKNIQYF. CDR3 DNA: TGTGCCAGCAGTTACCAAGGGACAGGGCCAACAGCCAAAAACATTCAGTACTTC.

The rearrangement uses TRBV18 and TRBJ1-2; D is ambiguous. The CDR3 consists of 12 residues. Trimming took off 6 bases at V and 8 bases at J, with 13 bases between the two ends. Germline CDR1 and CDR2: KGHSH and LQKENI. The CDR3 here is CASSHAEGGYTF. The CDR3 region has the DNA TGTGCCAGCTCCCACGCCGAGGGAGGCTACACCTTC.

The count of this clone is one. V and J are TRBV27 and TRBJ2-5, with a possible D match to TRBD2 (5 bases). Germline CDR1 is MNHEY and CDR2 is SMNVEV (reference sequence). CDR3 length equals 14 residues. Between the trimmed V and J ends, which lost 5 bases and 4 bases, there was a span of 14 bases. The CDR3 coding sequence is TGTGCCAGCAGTCCCCCAGGCCGGGGAGAGACCCAGTACTTC. Its translation is CASSPPGRGETQYF.

V usage is TRBV2 and J usage is TRBJ1-5, with a possible D match to TRBD1 (5 bases). V gave up 6 bases and J gave up 4 bases, with 19 bases separating them. CDR3 size: 16 residues. The germline V gene has CDR1 SNHLY and CDR2 FYNNEI. This chain's CDR3 is CASSLGRGGWNQPQHF. For the CDR3, the DNA is TGTGCCAGCAGCCTGGGGCGGGGGGGTTGGAATCAGCCCCAGCATTTT.